This T cell receptor (beta chain) is drawn from a study of identical twins. Study-wide results and caveats: With abundant cord blood beta clonotypes, insertions were fewer; memory repertoires showed no such pattern. Twins shared out-of-frame alpha sequences with excess low generation probability.

Germline V lookup: CDR1 SGDLS, CDR2 YYNGEE. The CDR3 length is 14 residues. The V gene end was trimmed by 4 bases and the J gene end by 6 bases; junction bases not matched to a gene: 9. Donors uniformly comprised healthy Caucasians. About this clonotype itself: Its antigen is currently unknown.

TCRdb itself ran the 5' RACE reads through MiXCR, one entry per CDR3 protein. The data hold around 670,000 distinct CDR3 sequences, with over 5% observed a single time. The rearrangement links TRBV9 to TRBJ2-7, with TRBD2 identical over 8 bases. The sample consisted of naive T cells sorted from blood. This clonotype was obtained from a man between 18 and 29 years old in good health. CDR3 sequence (DNA): TGTGCCAGCAGCTCGGGGGGGGGCTGGAGCGAGCAGTACTTC. Translated: CASSSGGGWSEQYF.